These 21 T cell receptor beta chains originate from one sample sequenced in a study of cytomegalovirus exposure and HLA in healthy donors (dated by TCRdb to about 2017). To prepare the library, the immunoSEQ multiplex PCR assay was applied. A mixture of 60 forward primers for TCR Vbeta segments and 13 reverse primers for TCR Jbeta segments was used in the multiplex PCR. TCRdb took this table from immuneACCESS and kept in-frame rearrangements with V and J called. Such tables lack part of the clones; where checked against another copy, unresolved V genes explain under half of the gap, and the rest is unexplained. The sample records about 140,000 clones, around 80% of which are singletons. The ten largest clones add up to around 7% of the sample. The sample taken for sequencing was PBMCs. The origin of the receptors is a man in his forties in good health and CMV-seropositive.

This clone was detected a few times. This chain joins TRBV9 and TRBJ2-2; TRBD2 matches at 8 bases. The CDR3 runs to 15 residues. Looked up from germline, CDR1 is SGDLS and CDR2 is YYNGEE. With 2 bases clipped from V and 5 bases from J, the junction kept 5 bases outside the gene matches. The CDR3 nucleotides are TGTGCCAGCAGCGTCTCCCTAGCGGGTACCGGGGAGCTGTTTTTT. The encoded protein is CASSVSLAGTGELFF.

The chain employs TRBV5-1 and TRBJ1-2; perhaps TRBD1 as D (5 bases). Between the trimmed V and J ends, which lost 0 bases and 4 bases, there was a span of 10 bases. Germline V gene lookup returns CDR1 SGHRS and CDR2 YFSETQ. The CDR3 has 14 residues. The CDR3 nucleotides are TGCGCCAGCAGCTTGGGGGAGGGGAGCTATGGCTACACCTTC. As protein: CASSLGEGSYGYTF.

V usage is TRBV5-1 and J usage is TRBJ2-5; 7 bases align to TRBD1. The closer fit of TRBJ2-7 to the DNA end suggests the J call may be wrong. CDR1 is SGHRS, CDR2 YFSETQ, per germline. There are 15 residues in the CDR3. The CDR3 DNA reads as TGCGCCAGCAGCTTGGGACAGGGTATCTTTTACGAGCAGTACTTC. Residues: CASSLGQGIFYEQYF.

The chain couples TRBV6-6 to TRBJ1-6; D uncertain. This CDR3 is 16 amino acids long. Trimming took 6 bases from V and 7 from J, leaving 19 bases between them. CDR1 and CDR2 (germline): MNHNY, SVGAGI (reference sequence). The DNA of the CDR3 is TGTGCCAGCAGAACATGGGCCCCGGGGTTGAATTCACCCCTCCACTTT. Encoded protein: CASRTWAPGLNSPLHF.

This chain connects TRBV5-1 to TRBJ2-3, with D possibly TRBD2 on 5 matching bases. The CDR3 length is 14 residues. Germline CDR1 SGHRS, CDR2 YFSETQ. Between the trimmed V and J ends, which lost 4 bases and 2 bases, there was a span of 11 bases. The CDR3 bases are TGCGCCAGCAGCCTGGCGCGGGTCACAGATACGCAGTATTTT. Translation: CASSLARVTDTQYF.

CDR3 residues: CASSSGTYEETQYF. Here the CDR3 DNA reads TGTGCCAGCAGCTCGGGGACATACGAAGAGACCCAGTACTTC. The chain recombines TRBV5-4 with TRBJ2-5, with a weak D call TRBD1 (6 bases). Trimming removed 3 bases at V and 3 bases at J, with 12 bases between. This CDR3 has 14 residues. CDR1 and CDR2 from the germline V gene are SGHNT and YYREEE (reference sequence).

This rearrangement joins TRBV18 to TRBJ2-5; a possible D gene is TRBD1 (6 bases). V gave up 2 bases and J gave up 5 bases, with 12 bases separating them. The germline V gene has CDR1 KGHSH and CDR2 LQKENI. The CDR3 is made up of 14 amino acids. CDR3 loop: CASSPTGTKETQYF. In DNA form, the CDR3 reads TGTGCCAGCTCACCAACAGGGACGAAGGAGACCCAGTACTTC.

The V call is TRBV6-5, the J call TRBJ2-7; TRBD1 aligns across 9 bases. Losses at the gene ends were 6 bases for V and 5 bases for J; bases not matched to a gene: 5. CDR3 length equals 13 residues. Germline assignment: CDR1 MNHEY and CDR2 SVGAGI. CDR3 DNA: TGTGCCAGCAGGGGGACAGGGCTAAACGAGCAGTACTTC. Its protein product is CASRGTGLNEQYF.

J is TRBJ2-2 and V is TRBV19, with 11 bases fitting TRBD2. CDR3 length: 18 residues. V gave up 4 bases and J gave up 4 bases; unmatched junction bases: 11. From germline, CDR1 is LNHDA and CDR2 SQIVND (reference sequence). CDR3 residues: CASSTTSGSLSGTGELFF. As DNA, the CDR3 is TGTGCCAGTAGTACAACTAGCGGGAGTCTTTCTGGCACCGGGGAGCTGTTTTTT.

J is TRBJ2-7 and V is TRBV11-1; TRBD1 aligns across 9 bases. Germline CDR1 is SGHAT and CDR2 is FQDESV (reference sequence). The CDR3 is made up of 14 amino acids. The junction had 4 bases not matched to a gene; V was cut back by 5 bases and J by 2 bases. The CDR3 protein is CASSDYRGPYEQYF. The CDR3 DNA reads TGTGCCAGCAGCGACTACAGGGGGCCCTACGAGCAGTACTTC. The whole variable domain, filled in from reference TRBV11-1 and TRBJ2-7, reads EAEVAQSPRYKITEKSQAVAFWCDPISGHATLYWYRQILGQGPELLVQFQDESVVDDSQLPKDRFSAERLKGVDSTLKIQPAELGDSAMYLCASSDYRGPYEQYFGPGTRLTVT.

DNA for the CDR3: TGTGCCAGCAGACAGGTAGAGTCCTCCTACGAGCAGTACTTC. It yields the protein CASRQVESSYEQYF. This sequence joins TRBV28 and TRBJ2-7, with a possible D match to TRBD1 (5 bases). This CDR3 region has 14 residues. In germline, CDR1 is MDHEN, CDR2 SYDVKM. V dropped 6 bases and J dropped 0 bases, with 12 bases sitting between them.

This chain uses TRBV5-1 with TRBJ2-3, with 7 bases that match TRBD2. V lost 7 bases, J lost 1 base, and 9 bases stayed unmatched. The CDR3 runs to 15 residues. Germline V gene data show CDR1 as SGHRS and CDR2 as YFSETQ. CDR3 in DNA: TGCGCCAGCGGGCTAGCGGATATTCGCACAGATACGCAGTATTTT. This gives the protein CASGLADIRTDTQYF.

The chain combines TRBV2 with TRBJ1-1; D ambiguous. CDR1 SNHLY and CDR2 FYNNEI come from the germline V gene. This CDR3 has 14 amino acids. V lost 7 bases, J lost 5 bases, and 17 bases lay in between. The CDR3 region is CASTPGGVGTEAFF. As DNA, the CDR3 is TGTGCCAGCACCCCGGGAGGAGTAGGGACTGAAGCTTTCTTT.

The table lists this clone with a count of one. The chain is built from TRBV6-4 and TRBJ2-7; no reliable D call. Deletions cut 6 bases from V and 0 bases from J, with 12 bases between. The CDR3 is 14 residues long. The germline V gene has CDR1 MRHNA and CDR2 SNTAGT. DNA of the CDR3: TGTGCCAGCAGACCCGAGACATTCTCCTACGAGCAGTACTTC. Protein sequence: CASRPETFSYEQYF.

The J gene is TRBJ2-1, the V gene TRBV7-6, with 7 bases matching TRBD2. V dropped 4 bases and J dropped 0; count of bases not matched to a gene: 12. The CDR3 totals 18 residues. Germline assignment: CDR1 SGHVS and CDR2 FNYEAQ. CDR3 protein: CASSSRGRKAGSYNEQFF. CDR3 nucleotides: TGTGCCAGCAGCTCTCGCGGGAGAAAAGCGGGCTCCTACAATGAGCAGTTCTTC.

V is TRBV11-2 and J is TRBJ1-1; D is uncertain. Germline V lookup: CDR1 SGHAT, CDR2 FQNNGV. The CDR3 covers 12 residues. Trimming cost V 1 base and J 11 bases, with 11 bases left between them. The CDR3 DNA sequence: TGTGCCAGCAGCTTAGGCCTGTACCGGGCTTTCTTT. Translating it yields CASSLGLYRAFF.

V gene TRBV6-6 combines with J gene TRBJ2-1, with 7 bases matching TRBD2. The trim removed 0 bases at V and 8 bases at J, leaving 7 bases unmatched. CDR1 and CDR2 from the germline V gene are MNHNY and SVGAGI (reference sequence). The CDR3 extends over 15 amino acids. The CDR3 DNA reads as TGTGCCAGCAGTTACTCGAAACTAGCGACCGATGAGCAGTTCTTC. It is translated as CASSYSKLATDEQFF.

The chain employs TRBV11-3 and TRBJ2-5; perhaps TRBD2 as D (5 bases). TRBJ2-7 matches the DNA end more closely, so the J call is doubtful. Germline V gene lookup returns CDR1 SGHNT and CDR2 YENEEA. The length of the CDR3 is 15 residues. The CDR3 region is CASSLGIGSSYEQYF. The DNA for the CDR3 is TGTGCCAGCAGCTTAGGAATTGGGAGTTCCTACGAGCAGTACTTC.

This clone was counted only a few times. CDR3 residues: CASSPGTASSYEQYF. The DNA of the CDR3 is TGTGCCAGTAGCCCCGGGACAGCGAGCTCCTACGAGCAGTACTTC. The rearrangement joins TRBV9 to TRBJ2-5; 7 nucleotides match TRBD1. The J call is doubtful: the DNA matches TRBJ2-7 better. In germline, CDR1 is SGDLS, CDR2 YYNGEE. This CDR3 contains 15 residues.

This sequence joins TRBV19 and TRBJ1-1, with D possibly being TRBD1 (5 bases). CDR1 is LNHDA and CDR2 is SQIVND in the germline V gene (reference sequence). Trimming shortened V by 5 bases and J by 0 bases, and 10 bases separated the two germline ends. This CDR3 is built from 14 residues. In nucleotides, the CDR3 is TGTGCCAGTAGTCTGGGGGGTATGAACACTGAAGCTTTCTTT. Amino acid sequence: CASSLGGMNTEAFF.

The rearrangement joins TRBV5-1 to TRBJ2-3; D perhaps matches TRBD2 (6 bases). This CDR3 region has 14 residues. From germline, CDR1 is SGHRS and CDR2 YFSETQ. Trimming left V 2 bases short and J 6 bases short, with 13 bases between. The CDR3 protein is CASSFLARGDTQYF. The CDR3 DNA reads as TGCGCCAGCAGCTTCCTCGCGCGGGGCGATACGCAGTATTTT.